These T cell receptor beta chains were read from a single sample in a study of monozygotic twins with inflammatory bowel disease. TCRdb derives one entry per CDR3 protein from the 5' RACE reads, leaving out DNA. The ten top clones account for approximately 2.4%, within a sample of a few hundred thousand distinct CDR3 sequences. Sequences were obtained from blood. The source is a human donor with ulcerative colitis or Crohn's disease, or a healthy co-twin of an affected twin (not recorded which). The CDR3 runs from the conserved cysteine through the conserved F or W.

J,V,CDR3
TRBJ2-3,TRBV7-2,CASSLVPPGLAGLGTDTQYF
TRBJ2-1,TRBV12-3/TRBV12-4,CASSLTDNEQFF
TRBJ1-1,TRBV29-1,CSVAGTREGNTEAFF
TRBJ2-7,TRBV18,CASSPPVSYEQYF
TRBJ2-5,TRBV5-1,CASSTGRTQETQYF
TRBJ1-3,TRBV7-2,CASSLTRPYSGNTIYF
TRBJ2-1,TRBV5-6,CASSLVSRYNEQFF
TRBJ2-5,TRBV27,CASSPILPKVEETQYF
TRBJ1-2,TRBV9,CASSVRTGPYNYGYTF
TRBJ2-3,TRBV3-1,CASSQGTGSLGDTQYF
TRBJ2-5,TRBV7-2,CASSRGLAGQETQYF
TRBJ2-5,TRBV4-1,CASSQGRTSGGGGETQYF
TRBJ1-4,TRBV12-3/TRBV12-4,CASSFRISQGKLFF
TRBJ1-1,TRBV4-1,CASSQASGPDTEAFF
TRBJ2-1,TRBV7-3,CASSFGENSYNEQFF
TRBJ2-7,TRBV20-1,CSAPRLGEQYF
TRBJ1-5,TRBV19,CASSIGESSNQPQHF
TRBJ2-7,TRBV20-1,CSARGTHGGFTYEQYF
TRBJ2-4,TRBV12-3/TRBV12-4,CASSLRGNVAKNIQYF
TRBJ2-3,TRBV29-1,CSVEGEATSTDTQYF
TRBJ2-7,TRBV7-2,CASSLAINRAGYEQYF
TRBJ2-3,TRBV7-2,CASSSRTGDTDTQYF
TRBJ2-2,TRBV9,CASSTRTEPGELFF
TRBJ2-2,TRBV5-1,CASKESITGELFF
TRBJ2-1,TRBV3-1,CASSPTSVNEQFF
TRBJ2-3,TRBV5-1,CASSPALGITDTQYF
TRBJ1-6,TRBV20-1,CSARDPRTGNNSPLHF
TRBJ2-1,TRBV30,CAWSVNGRNEQFF
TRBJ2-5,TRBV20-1,CSAPGGPGRRTQYF
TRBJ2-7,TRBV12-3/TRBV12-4,CASSLGQASIGQYF
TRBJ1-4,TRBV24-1,CATSERDGGREKLFF
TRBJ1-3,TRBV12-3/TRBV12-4,CASSSSASGNTIYF
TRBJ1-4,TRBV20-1,CSASPAGSNEKLFF
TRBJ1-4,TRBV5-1,CASSLVEAFSGTNEKLFF
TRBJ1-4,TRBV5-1,CASSLAHPANEKLFF
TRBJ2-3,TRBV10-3,CAINFGGGAGDTQYF
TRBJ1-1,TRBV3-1,CASSSRLGNTEAFF
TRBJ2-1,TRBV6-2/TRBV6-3,CASSYRDYNEQFF
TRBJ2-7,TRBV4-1,CASSHPLLAGGDGEQYF
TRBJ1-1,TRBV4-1,CASSQVLGEAFF
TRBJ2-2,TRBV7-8,CASCYRGLRSANTGELFF